This T cell receptor (beta chain) derives from a study of response to subunit inactivated influenza vaccine (dated by TCRdb to the late 2010s). Background on the whole study: To follow how T cells responded to a trivalent subunit inactivated influenza vaccine, the researchers relied on deep quantitative profiling of the T cell receptor repertoire.

V is reduced by 6 bases and J by 2 bases, leaving a spacing of 10 bases between them. CDR1 SGHRS and CDR2 YFSETQ were looked up in the germline V gene. From its cysteine to its phenylalanine, the CDR3 spans 13 amino acids. Just CDR3 DNA is preserved here, 39 bases in frame from base 1. About this clonotype itself: The specificity of this receptor is unknown. Base qualities are not at hand, and no much larger clone is one base apart.

On the study overall, not on this receptor specifically: The authors suggested that each seasonal influenza vaccination may recruit only a limited number of new T cells.

The protocol used for the library was RT-PCR. Sequenced on an Illumina HiSeq 2500. TCRdb ran its own pipeline on the public reads, namely fastp trimming at Q25 and MiXCR clone calling, and kept in-frame beta chains. Entries that share a CDR3 protein sequence are merged under the most common genes and DNA. Here the sample has 500,000 to 550,000 distinct CDR3 sequences; approximately 7.6% occur a single time. The ten largest clones capture 10% to 15% of the sample. The specimen was PBMCs from blood, collected less than 30 months after vaccination. The chain is encoded by TRBV5-1 joined to TRBJ2-3; the D gene is possibly TRBD2, with 5 bases matching. This receptor was obtained from a man between 50 and 69 years old who received an inactivated influenza vaccine. Donor details come from another sample of the same person, matched by shared clones. CDR3 region: CASNSGDTDTQYF. In nucleotides, the sequence is TGCGCCAGCAACTCCGGGGACACAGATACGCAGTATTTT.